The 22 T cell receptor beta chains below come from one sample, sequenced in a study of identical twins. One entry per CDR3 protein, called by TCRdb with MiXCR from the 5' RACE reads. Among just under 550,000 distinct CDR3 sequences listed, about 15% were seen once. These records were also assigned to another study, of yellow fever vaccine responses in identical twins.

The sample comprised CD4+ T cells sorted from blood. The receptors come from a young woman in good health.

The J gene is TRBJ2-6, the V gene TRBV20-1; D remains unclear. Germline-derived CDR1 and CDR2 are DFQATT and SNEGSKA (reference sequence). V was cut by 6 bases and J by 4 bases, with 7 bases left in between. This CDR3 region has 12 residues. The CDR3, as DNA: TGCAGTGCACTAATAGGGGCCAACGTCCTGACTTTC. Translated, it gives CSALIGANVLTF.

This clonotype appeared many times. CDR3 in amino acids: CASSPFPSGSSAHTDTQYF. DNA for the CDR3: TGTGCCAGCAGTCCTTTCCCCAGCGGATCTAGCGCCCACACAGATACGCAGTATTTT. The chain uses TRBV28 and TRBJ2-3; possibly TRBD2 for D (6 bases). V shed 5 bases and J shed 2 bases, with 26 bases lying between them. CDR3 length: 19 amino acids. Germline loops: CDR1 MDHEN, CDR2 SYDVKM.

This chain joins TRBV20-1 and TRBJ2-1, with D perhaps matching TRBD2 (5 bases). This CDR3 comprises 15 residues. Per germline, CDR1 DFQATT and CDR2 SNEGSKA (reference sequence). Trimming took off 5 bases at V and 1 base at J, with 15 bases between the two ends. CDR3 protein: CSAYTRTESYNEQFF. The CDR3 DNA follows: TGCAGTGCTTATACTAGAACCGAATCCTACAATGAGCAGTTCTTC.

This clonotype was detected many times. V and J are TRBV20-1 and TRBJ1-1; D uncertain. The CDR3 is 16 amino acids. V was shortened by 6 bases and J by 0 bases, with 20 bases between the two germline ends. Germline assignment: CDR1 DFQATT and CDR2 SNEGSKA (reference sequence). The CDR3 protein is CSAPGRSIKMNTEAFF. As DNA, the CDR3 is TGCAGTGCCCCCGGGCGTTCTATAAAAATGAACACTGAAGCTTTCTTT.

This clonotype was seen a handful of times. This chain joins TRBV5-1 and TRBJ2-5; D uncertain. This CDR3 has 14 amino acids. Germline CDR1 reads SGHRS; CDR2 reads YFSETQ. Deletions cut 0 bases from V and 1 base from J, with 7 bases between. The CDR3 sequence is CASSLGVSQETQYF. The CDR3 DNA reads as TGCGCCAGCAGCTTGGGCGTCAGCCAAGAGACCCAGTACTTC. The full variable domain, completed using reference TRBV5-1 and TRBJ2-5, is KAGVTQTPRYLIKTRGQQVTLSCSPISGHRSVSWYQQTPGQGLQFLFEYFSETQRNKGNFPGRFSGRQFSNSRSEMNVSTLELGDSALYLCASSLGVSQETQYFGPGTRLLVL.

The chain carries TRBV12-3 or TRBV12-4 and TRBJ1-1; D ambiguous. This CDR3 spans 14 amino acids. Trimming shortened V by 4 bases and J by 2 bases, and 11 bases separated the two germline ends. The CDR3 loop is CASSYPSGNTEAFF. The CDR3 DNA sequence: TGTGCCAGCAGTTACCCCTCAGGCAACACTGAAGCTTTCTTT.

This clonotype was observed at least ten times. V is TRBV25-1 and J is TRBJ1-3; possibly TRBD1 for D (6 bases). The CDR3 runs 14 residues. Germline CDR1 is MGHDK and CDR2 is SYGVNS. V was pared by 5 bases and J by 8 bases, with 16 bases between. The CDR3 reads CASSRGAEADTIYF. CDR3 bases: TGTGCCAGCAGTCGGGGGGCAGAAGCAGACACCATATATTTT.

This clonotype came up many times. CDR3 region: CASSQAGRTDTQYF. Written as DNA, the CDR3 is TGTGCCAGCAGCCAAGCGGGGCGCACAGATACGCAGTATTTT. The rearrangement uses TRBV3-1 and TRBJ2-3, with D possibly called TRBD1 or TRBD2 (5 bases each). The CDR3 is 14 amino acids. CDR1 and CDR2 (germline): LGHDT, YNNKEL (reference sequence). Trimming left V 1 base short and J 1 base short, with 6 bases between.

This clonotype was seen only a few times. J is TRBJ2-3 and V is TRBV7-8; D is ambiguous. The CDR3 covers 16 residues. V dropped 6 bases and J dropped 1 base, with 17 bases sitting between them. Germline CDR1 and CDR2: SGHVS and FQNEAQ. As DNA, the CDR3 is TGTGCCAGCAGTCGAAGATCGGGTGGGGGCACAGATACGCAGTATTTT. The encoded protein is CASSRRSGGGTDTQYF.

This clonotype was detected a few times. The chain uses TRBV6-4 and TRBJ2-2; a weak D match, TRBD1 (5 bases). Trimming took 2 bases from V and 4 from J, leaving 5 bases between them. From germline, CDR1 is MRHNA and CDR2 SNTAGT. This CDR3 has 13 residues. CDR3: CASSDQGTGELFF. Here the CDR3 DNA reads TGTGCCAGCAGTGACCAGGGCACCGGGGAGCTGTTTTTT.

The chain combines TRBV7-6 with TRBJ2-1; possibly TRBD2 for D (7 bases). The CDR3 is made up of 15 amino acids. V lost 8 bases and J 6 bases, leaving 20 bases between the germline ends. Germline V lookup: CDR1 SGHVS, CDR2 FNYEAQ. This chain's CDR3 is CASGIRGAGGNEQFF. As DNA, the CDR3 is TGTGCCAGCGGTATCCGGGGGGCCGGGGGCAATGAGCAGTTCTTC.

A few counts support this clonotype. The chain joins TRBV28 to TRBJ1-6, with 9 bases aligning to TRBD1. This CDR3 is 16 amino acids long. J was trimmed by 3 bases and V by 7 bases; bases with no gene match: 7. The germline V gene encodes CDR1 MDHEN and CDR2 SYDVKM. CDR3 amino acids: CASKGQGTLYNSPLHF. CDR3 sequence (DNA): TGTGCCAGCAAGGGACAGGGAACCCTCTATAATTCACCCCTCCACTTT.

This clonotype came up many times. The J gene is TRBJ2-1, the V gene TRBV2, with TRBD2 as a possible D gene (5 bases). The V gene's germline CDR1 is SNHLY and CDR2 FYNNEI. There are 11 residues in the CDR3. The ends were cut back, 4 bases at V and 15 bases at J, with 13 bases in the middle. CDR3 nucleotide sequence: TGTGCCAGCAGTGGGACTCCCCTACCGTTCTTC. This codes for CASSGTPLPFF.

The chain carries TRBV20-1 and TRBJ2-2; 8 bases fit TRBD2. The CDR3 spans 14 residues. Germline V gene data show CDR1 as DFQATT and CDR2 as SNEGSKA (reference sequence). V shed 5 bases, J shed 2 bases, and the junction held 4 bases outside the gene matches. The CDR3 spells CSAFAGGNTGELFF. The CDR3 DNA sequence: TGCAGTGCTTTCGCGGGGGGAAACACCGGGGAGCTGTTTTTT.

The V and J genes are TRBV20-1 and TRBJ2-1; 9 bases match TRBD2. The CDR3 runs to 16 residues. The V segment lost 5 bases and the J segment 2 bases; nucleotides outside the gene matches: 10. Germline CDR1 and CDR2: DFQATT and SNEGSKA (reference sequence). The CDR3, as DNA: TGCAGTGCTTCCCGTTTAGCGGGAGCCCCCTACAATGAGCAGTTCTTC. Translated, it gives CSASRLAGAPYNEQFF.

This clonotype has ten or more counts. J is TRBJ2-7 and V is TRBV7-9; D unclear. Trimming cost V 3 bases and J 7 bases, with 10 bases left between them. CDR3 size: 12 residues. In germline, CDR1 is SEHNR, CDR2 FQNEAQ (reference sequence). CDR3 in DNA: TGTGCCAGCAGCTTTGGCGGTTTGGAGCAGTACTTC. Its protein is CASSFGGLEQYF.

This clonotype has at least ten counts. The rearrangement uses TRBV28 and TRBJ1-2; 10 positions agree with TRBD1. The germline V gene has CDR1 MDHEN and CDR2 SYDVKM. V was pared by 6 bases and J by 2 bases, with 0 bases of the junction left unmatched. This CDR3 is 13 amino acids long. CDR3: CASRTGGNYGYTF. The CDR3 nucleotides read TGTGCCAGCAGGACAGGGGGCAACTATGGCTACACCTTC.

The V gene is TRBV24-1, the J gene TRBJ2-2; D remains unclear. Germline V CDR1 and CDR2: KGHDR, SFDVKD. V lost 2 bases and J lost 4, with 19 bases in between. This CDR3 is built from 18 residues. The CDR3 bases are TGTGCCACCAGTGATTGGGGTGTTGGGTCGCCGAGCACCGGGGAGCTGTTTTTT. It is translated as CATSDWGVGSPSTGELFF.

The chain is built from TRBV5-1 and TRBJ2-1; 10 nucleotides agree with TRBD1. The CDR3 contains 17 residues. Germline V lookup: CDR1 SGHRS, CDR2 YFSETQ. V dropped 4 bases and J dropped 5; count of bases not matched to a gene: 12. CDR3 in DNA: TGCGCCAGCAGCACGGGACAGGGGTTTATTTCGGACAATGAGCAGTTCTTC. Its translation is CASSTGQGFISDNEQFF.

This clonotype was seen more than once but under ten times. This sequence joins TRBV7-9 and TRBJ1-4; D might be TRBD1 (5 bases). The CDR3 is 15 amino acids. Germline V CDR1 and CDR2: SEHNR, FQNEAQ (reference sequence). With 5 bases removed from V and 4 bases from J, the gap between germline ends came to 14 bases. CDR3 residues: CASSLRDGLNEKLFF. As DNA, the CDR3 is TGTGCCAGCAGCCTCCGGGACGGACTTAATGAAAAACTGTTTTTT.

The chain joins TRBV20-1 to TRBJ2-1; TRBD2 is a possible D gene (5 bases). CDR3 length equals 14 residues. V was trimmed by 6 bases and J by 0 bases, leaving 12 bases between them. The germline V gene encodes CDR1 DFQATT and CDR2 SNEGSKA (reference sequence). The CDR3 here is CSAPLSGSYNEQFF. The CDR3 DNA follows: TGCAGTGCACCTCTAAGCGGCTCCTACAATGAGCAGTTCTTC.

This clonotype came up many times. The chain has TRBV3-1 and TRBJ2-3, with 8 bases that match TRBD2. This CDR3 has 12 residues. Germline lookup yields CDR1 LGHDT and CDR2 YNNKEL (reference sequence). V dropped 2 bases and J dropped 10; count of bases not matched to a gene: 2. The DNA of the CDR3 is TGTGCCAGCAGCCAAAGCGGGAGTGCGCAGTATTTT. This gives the protein CASSQSGSAQYF.